This TCR beta chain was profiled in a study of PD-1 blockade in classical Hodgkin lymphoma. Study observations and caveats: TCR diversity rose significantly by C4D1 in CD4+ but not CD8+ cells.

The CDR3 has 16 amino acids. The ends lost 0 bases at V and 3 bases at J; junction bases unmatched: 5. CDR1 is SGHTA, CDR2 FQGNSA, per germline. The time point: cycle 4 day 1 (C4D1), after about 6 weeks of nivolumab. Following autologous stem cell transplantation, relapse occurred in every patient, and exposure to brentuximab vedotin varied. Generated by immunoSEQ multiplex PCR, the TCRdb table keeps only in-frame clones and is missing some. Found here are about 110,000 clones, roughly 87% of them singletons; the top ten hold 15% to 20%. As concerns this clone: Its specificity is unknown.

The TCR originated in a human donor with classical Hodgkin lymphoma. The sample was peripheral blood mononuclear cells (PBMCs), taken before the fourth cycle of nivolumab. The rearrangement joins TRBV7-2 to TRBJ2-7, with 10 bases aligning to TRBD2. CDR3 DNA: TGTGCCAGCAGCTTAGCAGCGGGAGGGTTAATCTACGAGCAGTACTTC. This translates into CASSLAAGGLIYEQYF.